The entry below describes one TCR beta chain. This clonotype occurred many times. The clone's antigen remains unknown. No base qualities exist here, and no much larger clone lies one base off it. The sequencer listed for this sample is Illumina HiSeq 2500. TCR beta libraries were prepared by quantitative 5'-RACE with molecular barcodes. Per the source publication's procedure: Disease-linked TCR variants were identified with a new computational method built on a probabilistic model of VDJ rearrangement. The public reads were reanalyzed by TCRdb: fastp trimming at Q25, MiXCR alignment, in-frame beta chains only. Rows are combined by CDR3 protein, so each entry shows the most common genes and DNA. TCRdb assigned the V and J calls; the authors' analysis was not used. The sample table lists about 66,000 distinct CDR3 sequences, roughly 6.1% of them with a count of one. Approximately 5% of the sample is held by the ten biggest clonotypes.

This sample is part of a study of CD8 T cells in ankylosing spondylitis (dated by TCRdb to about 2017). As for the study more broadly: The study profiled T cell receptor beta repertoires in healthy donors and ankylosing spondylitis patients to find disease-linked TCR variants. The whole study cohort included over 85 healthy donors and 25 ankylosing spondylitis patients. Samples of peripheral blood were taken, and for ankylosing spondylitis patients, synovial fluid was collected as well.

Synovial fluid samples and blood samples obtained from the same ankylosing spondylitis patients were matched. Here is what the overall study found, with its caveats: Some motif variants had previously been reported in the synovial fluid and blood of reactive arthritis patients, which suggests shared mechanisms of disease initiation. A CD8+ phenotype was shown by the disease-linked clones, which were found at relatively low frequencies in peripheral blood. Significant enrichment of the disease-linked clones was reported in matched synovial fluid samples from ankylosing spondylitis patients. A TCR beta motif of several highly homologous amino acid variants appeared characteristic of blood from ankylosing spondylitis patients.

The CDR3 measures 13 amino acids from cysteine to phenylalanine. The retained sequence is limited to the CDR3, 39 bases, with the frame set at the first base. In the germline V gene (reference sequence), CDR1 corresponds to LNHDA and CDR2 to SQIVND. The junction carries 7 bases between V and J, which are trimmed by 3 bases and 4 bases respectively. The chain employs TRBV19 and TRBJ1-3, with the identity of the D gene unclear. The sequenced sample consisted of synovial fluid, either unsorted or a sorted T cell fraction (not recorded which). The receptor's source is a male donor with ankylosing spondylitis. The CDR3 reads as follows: CASSIGEGNTIYF. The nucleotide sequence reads TGTGCCAGTAGTATTGGAGAGGGAAACACCATATATTTT.